A single sample gave rise to the 16 T cell receptor beta chains below, sequenced in a study of blood T cell repertoires in COVID-19. Clones were sequenced by immunoSEQ multiplex PCR, and TCRdb holds only the in-frame ones, with some missing. The sample holds around 500,000 clones, 75% to 90% seen once. Sequencing was carried out using PBMCs or T cells enriched from blood (not recorded which). These receptors were obtained from a woman aged 55-69 years who had recovered from COVID-19.

For this clone: Other nucleotide sequences in the sample specify the same CDR3. The J gene is TRBJ2-2, the V gene TRBV5-1; tentative D call: TRBD2 (5 bases). V gave up 0 bases and J gave up 2 bases, with 5 bases separating them. CDR1 is SGHRS and CDR2 is YFSETQ in the germline V gene. There are 14 residues in the CDR3. CDR3 sequence (DNA): TGCGCCAGCAGCTTGGCGGGAAACACCGGGGAGCTGTTTTTT. This gives the protein CASSLAGNTGELFF.

This chain links TRBV7-8 with TRBJ2-7; tentatively, D is TRBD2 (6 bases). This CDR3 is built from 15 residues. V lost 5 bases and J 2 bases, leaving 16 bases between the germline ends. The V gene's germline CDR1 is SGHVS and CDR2 FQNEAQ. The CDR3 sequence is CASSIGHGGTYEQYV. In DNA form, the CDR3 reads TGTGCCAGCAGCATAGGACATGGGGGGACCTACGAGCAGTACGTC.

A single count supports this clone. The J gene is TRBJ1-2, the V gene TRBV4-1, with no clear D. This CDR3 is built from 14 residues. In germline, CDR1 is MGHRA, CDR2 YSYEKL. V was clipped by 3 bases and J by 4 bases, with 12 bases between them. The CDR3: CASSQGGIPYGYTF. The DNA for the CDR3 is TGCGCCAGCAGCCAGGGCGGGATCCCCTATGGCTACACCTTC.

The chain employs TRBV6-5 and TRBJ2-2; D call uncertain. The germline V gene has CDR1 MNHEY and CDR2 SVGAGI. This CDR3 contains 13 residues. V gave up 0 bases and J gave up 6 bases, with 5 bases separating them. The CDR3 reads CASSYSYSGELFF. For the CDR3, the DNA is TGTGCCAGCAGTTACTCGTATTCCGGGGAGCTGTTTTTT.

J is TRBJ2-1 and V is TRBV24-1, with 10 bases that match TRBD2. The germline CDR1 and CDR2 sequences are KGHDR and SFDVKD. This CDR3 is 18 amino acids long. The V and J ends lost 1 base and 5 bases, in that order; junction bases with no gene match: 10. The CDR3 DNA reads as TGTGCCACCAGTGATTTAGGGCCTAGGACTAGCGGTGACAATGAGCAGTTCTTC. It yields the protein CATSDLGPRTSGDNEQFF.

The CDR3 reads CARTGCSGNTIYF. CDR3 nucleotide sequence: TGTGCCAGGACAGGTTGTTCTGGAAACACCATATATTTT. The V call is TRBV14, the J call TRBJ1-3, with D perhaps TRBD1 (6 bases). The CDR3 runs to 13 residues. The germline V gene has CDR1 SGHDN and CDR2 FVKESK. Trimming shortened V by 9 bases and J by 1 base, and 10 bases separated the two germline ends. Full variable domain (missing parts from reference TRBV14 and TRBJ1-3): EAGVTQFPSHSVIEKGQTVTLRCDPISGHDNLYWYRRVMGKEIKFLLHFVKESKQDESGMPNNRFLAERTGGTYSTLKVQPAELEDSGVYFCARTGCSGNTIYFGEGSWLTVV.

The V and J genes are TRBV5-4 and TRBJ2-5, with TRBD2 matching 8 bases. The J segment lost 5 bases and the V segment lost 4 bases, leaving 10 bases of the junction unmatched. The CDR3 runs to 15 residues. Germline values: CDR1 SGHNT, CDR2 YYREEE (reference sequence). CDR3 residues: CASSPSGGARETQYF. The DNA for the CDR3 is TGTGCCAGCAGCCCCTCCGGGGGGGCCCGGGAGACCCAGTACTTC.

This clone has just a few counts. The chain carries TRBV5-1 and TRBJ1-4; maybe TRBD1 (6 bases). The CDR3 has 14 amino acids. V lost 1 base to trimming and J lost 7 bases, with 11 bases between them. Germline values: CDR1 SGHRS, CDR2 YFSETQ. CDR3 region: CASSLQQGGEKLFF. The DNA of the CDR3 is TGCGCCAGCAGCTTGCAACAGGGCGGTGAAAAACTGTTTTTT.

This clone occurred a few times. Other DNA sequences in this sample translate to the same CDR3. V gene TRBV9 combines with J gene TRBJ2-3; 7 bases are a match to TRBD2. Germline CDR1 reads SGDLS; CDR2 reads YYNGEE. This CDR3 comprises 15 residues. Trimming took 1 base from V and 1 from J; bases not matched to a gene: 3. The CDR3: CASSVLSGGTDTQYF. CDR3 nucleotide sequence: TGTGCCAGCAGCGTACTCAGCGGGGGCACAGATACGCAGTATTTT.

The chain has TRBV7-2 and TRBJ1-2, with D possibly matching TRBD1 (5 bases). Trimming stripped 5 bases from V and 0 bases from J, with 10 bases between. CDR1 is SGHTA and CDR2 is FQGNSA in the germline V gene. This CDR3 has 14 residues. This CDR3 reads CASSRDSSNYGYTF. The CDR3 DNA reads as TGTGCCAGCAGCCGTGACAGCTCTAACTATGGCTACACCTTC.

The genes are TRBV2 and TRBJ2-1; 9 bases agree with TRBD1. CDR3 length: 16 residues. With 0 bases clipped from V and 6 bases from J, the junction kept 6 bases outside the gene matches. Germline assignment: CDR1 SNHLY and CDR2 FYNNEI. CDR3 sequence: CASSEAVTGGGNEQFF. Here the CDR3 DNA reads TGTGCCAGCAGTGAAGCGGTGACAGGGGGTGGCAATGAGCAGTTCTTC.

The V and J genes are TRBV6-5 and TRBJ1-1; possibly TRBD1 for D (5 bases). This CDR3 is 13 amino acids long. Per germline, CDR1 MNHEY and CDR2 SVGAGI. The germline V and J ends were trimmed by 6 bases and 3 bases, with 11 bases remaining between them. The CDR3 bases are TGTGCCAGCAGAGACCCGGGGGACACTGAAGCTTTCTTT. It translates to CASRDPGDTEAFF.

This clone appeared once. This chain uses TRBV10-3 with TRBJ2-2, with 9 bases that match TRBD2. The length of the CDR3 is 16 residues. V shed 2 bases and J 7 bases; nucleotides not matched to a gene: 8. Germline values: CDR1 ENHRY, CDR2 SYGVKD. CDR3 loop: CAISEIGGGAGGELFF. The CDR3 DNA sequence: TGTGCCATCAGTGAGATCGGCGGGGGGGCAGGCGGGGAGCTGTTTTTT.

Details on this clone: Within the sample, other DNA sequences also encode this same CDR3. The V gene is TRBV18, the J gene TRBJ2-7; 9 bases line up with TRBD1. This CDR3 has 13 residues. Germline V gene data show CDR1 as KGHSH and CDR2 as LQKENI. Trimming took 3 bases from V and 4 from J; bases not matched to a gene: 1. CDR3 amino acids: CASSPTGGYEQYV. In DNA, the CDR3 is TGTGCCAGCTCACCGACAGGGGGTTACGAGCAGTACGTC.

V and J are TRBV2 and TRBJ2-1, with D maybe TRBD2 (5 bases). Deletions cut 4 bases from V and 3 bases from J, with 7 bases between. The CDR3 is 13 amino acids. The germline gives CDR1 SNHLY, CDR2 FYNNEI. The CDR3 spells CASSGGSYNEQFF. DNA of the CDR3: TGTGCCAGCAGTGGAGGGAGCTACAATGAGCAGTTCTTC.

The rearrangement uses TRBV18 and TRBJ1-6; tentative D call: TRBD1 (5 bases). V lost 2 bases, J lost 8 bases, and 13 bases lay in between. CDR3 length: 15 amino acids. Germline lookup yields CDR1 KGHSH and CDR2 LQKENI. The CDR3 DNA reads TGTGCCAGCTCACCAAAGGAGGGACGGGATTCACCCCTCCACTTT. Translating it yields CASSPKEGRDSPLHF.